These 4 T cell receptor beta chains originate from one sample sequenced in a study of cytomegalovirus exposure and HLA in healthy donors. In the PCR, 60 Vbeta and 13 Jbeta primers were used. Generated by immunoSEQ multiplex PCR, the TCRdb table keeps only in-frame clones and is missing some. The table records hundreds of thousands of clones, more than 75% of them present only once. The sample consisted of PBMCs. Receptors originate from a girl aged 2 to 9 in good health and CMV-seronegative.

CDR3 region: CASSLVSRWTEAFF. CDR3 DNA sequence: TGTGCCAGCAGCTTAGTTTCTCGGTGGACAGAAGCTTTCTTT. This rearrangement joins TRBV11-2 to TRBJ1-1; TRBD1 might be the D (5 bases). The germline gives CDR1 SGHAT, CDR2 FQNNGV. This CDR3 comprises 14 residues. The V end lost 1 base, the J end lost 8 bases, and 14 bases lay between the germline ends. Full variable domain (missing parts from reference TRBV11-2 and TRBJ1-1): EAGVAQSPRYKIIEKRQSVAFWCNPISGHATLYWYQQILGQGPKLLIQFQNNGVVDDSQLPKDRFSAERLKGVDSTLKIQPAKLEDSAVYLCASSLVSRWTEAFFGQGTRLTVV.

This clone appeared a few times. CDR3 in amino acids: CAWSVIQGFGVAREAFF. The CDR3 coding sequence is TGTGCCTGGAGTGTAATTCAAGGGTTCGGGGTCGCTCGTGAAGCTTTCTTT. V usage is TRBV30 and J usage is TRBJ1-1; D gene ambiguous. V lost 0 bases and J lost 7, with 24 bases in between. CDR1 is GTSNPN and CDR2 is SVGIG in the germline V gene (reference sequence). The CDR3 is 17 amino acids.

This clone was detected once. The chain links TRBV5-1 to TRBJ2-3, with D unresolved. The V end lost 4 bases, the J end lost 4 bases, and 10 bases lay between the germline ends. From germline, CDR1 is SGHRS and CDR2 YFSETQ. The CDR3 totals 13 residues. The CDR3 bases are TGCGCCAGCAGCCCGAACTCGGCAGATACGCAGTATTTT. Protein product: CASSPNSADTQYF.

V gene TRBV10-3 combines with J gene TRBJ2-3; the match to TRBD2 covers 7 bases. The germline CDR1 and CDR2 sequences are ENHRY and SYGVKD. After removal of 4 bases from V and 6 bases from J, the junction contained 1 base not matched to a gene. This CDR3 spans 12 amino acids. CDR3 in DNA: TGTGCCATCAGTGGACTAGCTGATACGCAGTATTTT. Translated: CAISGLADTQYF.